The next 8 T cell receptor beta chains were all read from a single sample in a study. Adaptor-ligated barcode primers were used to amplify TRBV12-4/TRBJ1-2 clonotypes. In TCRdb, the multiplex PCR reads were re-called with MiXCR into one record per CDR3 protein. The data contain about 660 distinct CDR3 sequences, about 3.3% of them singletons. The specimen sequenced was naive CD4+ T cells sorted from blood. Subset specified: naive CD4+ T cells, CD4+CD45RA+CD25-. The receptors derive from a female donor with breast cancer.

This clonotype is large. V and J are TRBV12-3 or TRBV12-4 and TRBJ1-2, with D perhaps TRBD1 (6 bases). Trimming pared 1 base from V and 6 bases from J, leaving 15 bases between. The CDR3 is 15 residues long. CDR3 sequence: CASSLEGRGHNGYTF. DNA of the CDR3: TGTGCCAGCAGTTTAGAAGGCAGGGGTCATAATGGCTACACCTTC.

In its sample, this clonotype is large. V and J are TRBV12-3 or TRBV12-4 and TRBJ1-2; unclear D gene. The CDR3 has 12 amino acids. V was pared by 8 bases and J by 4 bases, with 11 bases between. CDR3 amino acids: CASGTPTYGYTF. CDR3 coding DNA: TGTGCCAGCGGTACACCGACCTATGGCTACACCTTC.

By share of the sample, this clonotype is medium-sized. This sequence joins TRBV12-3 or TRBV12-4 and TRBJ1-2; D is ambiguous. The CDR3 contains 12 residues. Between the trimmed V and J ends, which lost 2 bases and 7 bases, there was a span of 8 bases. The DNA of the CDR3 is TGTGCCAGCAGTTTAAGTAATGGTGGCTACACCTTC. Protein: CASSLSNGGYTF.

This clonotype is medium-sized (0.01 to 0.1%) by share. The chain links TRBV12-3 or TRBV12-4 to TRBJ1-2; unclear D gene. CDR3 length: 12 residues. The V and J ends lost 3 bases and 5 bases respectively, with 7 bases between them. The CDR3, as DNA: TGTGCCAGCAGTTTCCCCAGTTATGGCTACACCTTC. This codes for CASSFPSYGYTF.

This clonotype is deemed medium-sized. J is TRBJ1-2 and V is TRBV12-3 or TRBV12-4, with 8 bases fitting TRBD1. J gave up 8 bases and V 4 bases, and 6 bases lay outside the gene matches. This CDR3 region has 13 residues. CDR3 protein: CASSSGQGMGYTF. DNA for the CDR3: TGTGCCAGCAGTTCCGGACAGGGTATGGGCTACACCTTC.

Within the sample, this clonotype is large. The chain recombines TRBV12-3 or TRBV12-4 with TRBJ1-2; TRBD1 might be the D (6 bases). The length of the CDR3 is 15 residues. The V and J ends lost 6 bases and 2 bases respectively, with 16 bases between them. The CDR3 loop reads CASRITGSGNYGYTF. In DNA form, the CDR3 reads TGTGCCAGCAGGATCACAGGGTCAGGGAACTATGGCTACACCTTC.

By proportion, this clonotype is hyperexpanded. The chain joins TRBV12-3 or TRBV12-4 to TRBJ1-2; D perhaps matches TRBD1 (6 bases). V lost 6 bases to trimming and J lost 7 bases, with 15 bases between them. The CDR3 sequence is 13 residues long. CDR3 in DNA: TGTGCCAGCAGACCCACAGGGTACGGTGGCTACACCTTC. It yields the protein CASRPTGYGGYTF.

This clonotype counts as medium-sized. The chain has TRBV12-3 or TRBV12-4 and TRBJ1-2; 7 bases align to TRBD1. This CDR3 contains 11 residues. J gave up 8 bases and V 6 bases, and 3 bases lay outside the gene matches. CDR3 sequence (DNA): TGTGCCAGCAGCACAGGGGACGGCTACACCTTC. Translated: CASSTGDGYTF.